A selection of T cell receptor beta chains follows, all from one sample in a study of cytomegalovirus exposure and HLA in healthy donors. Repertoires were generated with immunoSEQ multiplex PCR, while TCRdb's copy carries only in-frame clones and drops some. The table has approximately 85,000 clones, approximately 77% seen once. Source material: PBMCs. Receptors were obtained from a woman between 40 and 55 years old in good health and CMV-seropositive. The CDR3 runs from the conserved cysteine through the conserved F or W. D genes are given only for firm matches. Clone sizes are given selectively: once, few, many, or a class where the clone is expanded.

abundance	v_gene	j_gene	d_gene	CDR3nt	CDR3aa
NA	TRBV5-1	TRBJ1-1	NA	TGCGCCAGCAGCAAGGACGGAGGTGGCACTGAAGCTTTCTTT	CASSKDGGGTEAFF
NA	TRBV4-2	TRBJ1-6	TRBD1	TGTGCCAGCAGCCAAGAAGAAGGGGGCCCTTCACCCCTCCACTTT	CASSQEEGGPSPLHF
NA	TRBV7-9	TRBJ2-3	NA	TGTGCCAGCAGCGTAACGGGTAGCCCCACAGATACGCAGTATTTT	CASSVTGSPTDTQYF
NA	TRBV7-9	TRBJ2-5	NA	TGTGCCAGCAGAGGAACTAACCAAGAGACCCAGTACTTC	CASRGTNQETQYF
NA	TRBV18	TRBJ1-1	NA	TGTGCCAGCTCACCTTACCAGGGCGAAGGAACTGAAGCTTTCTTT	CASSPYQGEGTEAFF
NA	TRBV6-5	TRBJ2-7	TRBD1	TGTGCCAGCAGTCAACAGGGGTTCGGGTACGAGCAGTACTTC	CASSQQGFGYEQYF
NA	TRBV5-1	TRBJ2-3	NA	TGCGCCAGCAGCTTGGGGACTAGCACAGATACGCAGTATTTT	CASSLGTSTDTQYF
few	TRBV19	TRBJ1-5	NA	TGTGCCAGTAGTTCCCAGACAGTTTACAATCAGCCCCAGCATTTT	CASSSQTVYNQPQHF
few	TRBV5-4	TRBJ1-4	TRBD1	TGTGCCAGCAGCCTACAGGGGGCGACTGAAAAACTGTTTTTT	CASSLQGATEKLFF
NA	TRBV30	TRBJ2-1	NA	TGTGCCTGCCTGTTGAGGGGGGGACCCTACAATGAGCAGTTCTTC	CACLLRGGPYNEQFF